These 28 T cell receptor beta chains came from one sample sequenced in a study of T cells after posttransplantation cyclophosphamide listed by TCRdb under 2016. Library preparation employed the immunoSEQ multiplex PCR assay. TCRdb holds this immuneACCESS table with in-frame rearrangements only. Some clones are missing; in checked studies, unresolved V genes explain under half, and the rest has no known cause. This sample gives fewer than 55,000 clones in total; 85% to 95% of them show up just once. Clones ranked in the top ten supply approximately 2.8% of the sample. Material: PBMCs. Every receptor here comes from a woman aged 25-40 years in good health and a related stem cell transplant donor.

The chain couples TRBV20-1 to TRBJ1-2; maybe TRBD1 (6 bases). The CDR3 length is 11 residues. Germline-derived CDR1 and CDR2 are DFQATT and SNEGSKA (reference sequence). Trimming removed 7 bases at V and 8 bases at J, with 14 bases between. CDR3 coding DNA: TGCAGTGTGAACAGGGCGGGCGGCTACACCTTC. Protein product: CSVNRAGGYTF.

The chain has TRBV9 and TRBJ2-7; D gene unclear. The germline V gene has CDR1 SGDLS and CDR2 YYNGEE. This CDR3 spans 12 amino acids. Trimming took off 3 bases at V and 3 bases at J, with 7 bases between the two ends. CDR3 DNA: TGTGCCAGCAGCGCTCTAGGCTACGAGCAGTACTTC. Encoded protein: CASSALGYEQYF.

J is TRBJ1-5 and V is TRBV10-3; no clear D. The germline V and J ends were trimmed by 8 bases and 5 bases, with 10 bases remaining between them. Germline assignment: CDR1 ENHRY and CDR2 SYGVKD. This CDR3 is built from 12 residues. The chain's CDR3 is CAIAHGDQPQHF. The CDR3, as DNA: TGTGCCATCGCTCACGGGGATCAGCCCCAGCATTTT.

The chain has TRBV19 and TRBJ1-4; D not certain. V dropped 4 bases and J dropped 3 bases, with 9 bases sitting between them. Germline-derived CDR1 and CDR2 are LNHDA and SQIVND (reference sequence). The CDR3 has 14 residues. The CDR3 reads CASSTGISNEKLFF. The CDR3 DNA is TGTGCCAGTAGTACCGGGATCTCTAATGAAAAACTGTTTTTT.

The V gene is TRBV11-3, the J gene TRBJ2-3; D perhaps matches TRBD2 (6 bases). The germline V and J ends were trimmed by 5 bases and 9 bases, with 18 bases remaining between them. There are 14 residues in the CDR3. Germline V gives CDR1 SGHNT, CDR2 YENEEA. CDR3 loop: CASSRDGGALTQYF. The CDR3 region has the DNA TGTGCCAGCAGCCGCGATGGCGGGGCCTTAACGCAGTATTTT.

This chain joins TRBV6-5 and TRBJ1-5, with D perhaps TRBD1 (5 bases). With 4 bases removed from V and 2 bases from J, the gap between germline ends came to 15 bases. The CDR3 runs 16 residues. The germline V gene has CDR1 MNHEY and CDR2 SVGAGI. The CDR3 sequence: CASSLSSGGGNQPQHF. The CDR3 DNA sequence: TGTGCCAGCAGTTTAAGTTCGGGGGGTGGCAATCAGCCCCAGCATTTT.

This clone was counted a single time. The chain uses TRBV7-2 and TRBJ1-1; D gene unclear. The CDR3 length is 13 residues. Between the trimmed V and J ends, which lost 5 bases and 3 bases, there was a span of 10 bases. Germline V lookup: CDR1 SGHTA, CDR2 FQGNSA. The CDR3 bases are TGTGCCAGCAGCCGGGAGGTGGACACTGAAGCTTTCTTT. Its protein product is CASSREVDTEAFF.

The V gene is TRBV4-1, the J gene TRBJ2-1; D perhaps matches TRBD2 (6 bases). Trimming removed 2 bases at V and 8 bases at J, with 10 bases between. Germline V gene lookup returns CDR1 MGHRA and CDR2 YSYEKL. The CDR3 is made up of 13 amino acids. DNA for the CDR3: TGCGCCAGCAGCCAACGATTAGCGGATGAGCAGTTCTTC. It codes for CASSQRLADEQFF.

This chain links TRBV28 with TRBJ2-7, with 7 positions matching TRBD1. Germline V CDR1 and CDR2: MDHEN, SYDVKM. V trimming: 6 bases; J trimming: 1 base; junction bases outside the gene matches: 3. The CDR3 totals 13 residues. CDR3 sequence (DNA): TGTGCCAGCAGCGGGACAGTATCCTACGAGCAGTACTTC. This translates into CASSGTVSYEQYF.

The CDR3 nucleotides read TGTGCCAGCAGCTTGGAGGCGGTGACTCCGGGGGTCGGGGCCAACGTCCTGACTTTC. It yields the protein CASSLEAVTPGVGANVLTF. V gene TRBV5-5 combines with J gene TRBJ2-6, with D possibly being TRBD2 (6 bases). The CDR3 is made up of 19 amino acids. The germline gives CDR1 SGHKS, CDR2 YYEKEE (reference sequence). Trimming pared 0 bases from V and 4 bases from J, leaving 20 bases between.

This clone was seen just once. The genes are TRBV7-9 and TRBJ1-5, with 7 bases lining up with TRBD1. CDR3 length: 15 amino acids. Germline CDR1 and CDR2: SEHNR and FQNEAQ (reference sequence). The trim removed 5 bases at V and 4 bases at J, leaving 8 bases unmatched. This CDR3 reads CASSRGTEPNQPQHF. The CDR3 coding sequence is TGTGCCAGCAGCCGGGGGACAGAACCTAATCAGCCCCAGCATTTT.

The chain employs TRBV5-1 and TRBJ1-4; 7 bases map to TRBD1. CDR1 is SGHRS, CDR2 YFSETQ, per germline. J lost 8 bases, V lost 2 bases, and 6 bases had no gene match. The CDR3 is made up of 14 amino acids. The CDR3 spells CASSLGGQREKLFF. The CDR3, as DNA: TGCGCCAGCAGCTTAGGGGGACAGCGCGAAAAACTGTTTTTT.

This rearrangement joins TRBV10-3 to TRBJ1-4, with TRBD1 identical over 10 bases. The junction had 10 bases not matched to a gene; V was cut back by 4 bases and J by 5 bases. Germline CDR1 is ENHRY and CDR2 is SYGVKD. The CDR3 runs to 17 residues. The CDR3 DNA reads TGTGCCATCAGTGTGACAGGGGGCAATAGTTTGAATGAAAAACTGTTTTTT. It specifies CAISVTGGNSLNEKLFF.

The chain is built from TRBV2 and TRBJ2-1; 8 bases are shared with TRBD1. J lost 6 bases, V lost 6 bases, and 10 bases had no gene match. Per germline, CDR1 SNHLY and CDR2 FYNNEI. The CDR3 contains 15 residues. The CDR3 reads CASSTRDRSSNEQFF. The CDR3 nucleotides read TGTGCCAGCAGCACCCGGGACAGGAGTTCCAATGAGCAGTTCTTC.

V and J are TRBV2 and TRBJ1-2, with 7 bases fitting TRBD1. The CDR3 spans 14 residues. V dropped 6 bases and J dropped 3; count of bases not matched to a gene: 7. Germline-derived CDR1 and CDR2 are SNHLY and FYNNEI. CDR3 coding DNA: TGTGCCAGCAGGCCCGGAGGGGGCGACTATGGCTACACCTTC. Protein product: CASRPGGGDYGYTF. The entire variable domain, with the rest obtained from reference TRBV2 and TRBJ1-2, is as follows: EPEVTQTPSHQVTQMGQEVILRCVPISNHLYFYWYRQILGQKVEFLVSFYNNEISEKSEIFDDQFSVERPDGSNFTLKIRSTKLEDSAMYFCASRPGGGDYGYTFGSGTRLTVV.

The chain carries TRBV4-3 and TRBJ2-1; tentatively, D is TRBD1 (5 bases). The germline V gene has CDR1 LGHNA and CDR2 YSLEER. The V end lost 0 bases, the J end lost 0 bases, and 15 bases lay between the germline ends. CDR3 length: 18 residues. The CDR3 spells CASSQDRARSSSYNEQFF. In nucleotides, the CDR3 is TGCGCCAGCAGCCAAGACAGGGCCCGGAGCAGCTCCTACAATGAGCAGTTCTTC.

The CDR3 loop is CASSVGHGRDEQFF. CDR3 nucleotide sequence: TGTGCCAGCAGCGTAGGGCATGGGAGGGATGAGCAGTTCTTC. This chain joins TRBV9 and TRBJ2-1, with TRBD2 matching over 7 bases. In germline, CDR1 is SGDLS, CDR2 YYNGEE. The CDR3 sequence is 14 residues long. V shed 0 bases and J 8 bases; nucleotides not matched to a gene: 5.

The CDR3 DNA sequence: TGTGCCAGCAGTTCCCGGGGTGCAACTAATGAAAAACTGTTTTTT. Protein product: CASSSRGATNEKLFF. This chain links TRBV28 with TRBJ1-4, with D hard to call. The CDR3 covers 15 residues. Germline CDR1 reads MDHEN; CDR2 reads SYDVKM. The V gene lost 4 bases and the J gene lost 0 bases, with 9 bases spanning the gap. Variable domain in full (rest from reference TRBV28 and TRBJ1-4): DVKVTQSSRYLVKRTGEKVFLECVQDMDHENMFWYRQDPGLGLRLIYFSYDVKMKEKGDIPEGYSVSREKKERFSLILESASTNQTSMYLCASSSRGATNEKLFFGSGTQLSVL.

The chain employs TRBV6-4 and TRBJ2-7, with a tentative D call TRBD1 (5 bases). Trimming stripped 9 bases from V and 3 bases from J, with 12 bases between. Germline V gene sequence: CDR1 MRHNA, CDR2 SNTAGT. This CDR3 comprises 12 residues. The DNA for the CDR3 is TGTGCCAGGCCCGGGCAGGGCTACGAGCAGTACTTC. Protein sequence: CARPGQGYEQYF.

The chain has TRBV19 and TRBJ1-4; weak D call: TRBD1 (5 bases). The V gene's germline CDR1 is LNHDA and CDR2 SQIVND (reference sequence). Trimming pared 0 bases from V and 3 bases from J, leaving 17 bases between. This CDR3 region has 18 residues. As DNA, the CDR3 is TGTGCCAGTAGTATAGATCTATGGCCGGGGGGGGCTAATGAAAAACTGTTTTTT. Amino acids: CASSIDLWPGGANEKLFF.

CDR3 sequence reads: CASRGFPPKGRRETQYF. CDR3 nucleotide sequence: TGTGCCAGCAGGGGGTTTCCACCCAAAGGGCGGAGGGAGACCCAGTACTTC. The V gene is TRBV5-4, the J gene TRBJ2-5, with D possibly TRBD2 on 5 matching bases. The CDR3 is 17 residues long. The V end was cut by 5 bases, the J end by 5 bases, with 25 bases between. The V gene's germline CDR1 is SGHNT and CDR2 YYREEE (reference sequence).

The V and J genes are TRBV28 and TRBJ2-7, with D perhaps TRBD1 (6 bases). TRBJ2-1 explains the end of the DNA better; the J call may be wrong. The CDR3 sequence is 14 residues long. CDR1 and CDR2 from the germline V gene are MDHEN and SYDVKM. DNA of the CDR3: TGTGCCAGCCTCAGGACAGTGACAGGTAATGAGCAGTTCTTC. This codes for CASLRTVTGNEQFF.

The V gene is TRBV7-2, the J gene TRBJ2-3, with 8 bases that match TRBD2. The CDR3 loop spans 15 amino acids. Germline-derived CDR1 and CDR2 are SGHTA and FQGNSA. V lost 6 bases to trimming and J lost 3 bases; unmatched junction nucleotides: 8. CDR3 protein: CASSLSGGNTDTQYF. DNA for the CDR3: TGTGCCAGCAGTCTATCGGGGGGGAATACAGATACGCAGTATTTT. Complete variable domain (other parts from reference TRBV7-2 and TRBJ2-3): GAGVSQSPSNKVTEKGKDVELRCDPISGHTALYWYRQSLGQGLEFLIYFQGNSAPDKSGLPSDRFSAERTGGSVSTLTIQRTQQEDSAVYLCASSLSGGNTDTQYFGPGTRLTVL.

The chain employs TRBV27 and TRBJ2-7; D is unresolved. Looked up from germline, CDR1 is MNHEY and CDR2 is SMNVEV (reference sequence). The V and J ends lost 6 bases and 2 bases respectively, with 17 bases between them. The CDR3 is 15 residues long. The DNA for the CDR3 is TGTGCCAGCAGCTCGCACCTAACGCCCCCCTACGAGCAGTACTTC. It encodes CASSSHLTPPYEQYF.

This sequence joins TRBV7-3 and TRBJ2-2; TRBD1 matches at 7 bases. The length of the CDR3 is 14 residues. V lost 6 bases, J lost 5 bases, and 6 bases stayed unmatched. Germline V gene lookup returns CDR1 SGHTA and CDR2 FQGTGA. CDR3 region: CASRPRQGTGELFF. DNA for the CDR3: TGTGCCAGCAGGCCGAGACAGGGAACCGGGGAGCTGTTTTTT.

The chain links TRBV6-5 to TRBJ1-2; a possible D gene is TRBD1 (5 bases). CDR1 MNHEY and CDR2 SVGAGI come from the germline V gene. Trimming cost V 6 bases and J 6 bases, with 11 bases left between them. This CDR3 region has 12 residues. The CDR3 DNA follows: TGTGCCAGCAGGCGGACACAAGATGGCTACACCTTC. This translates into CASRRTQDGYTF.

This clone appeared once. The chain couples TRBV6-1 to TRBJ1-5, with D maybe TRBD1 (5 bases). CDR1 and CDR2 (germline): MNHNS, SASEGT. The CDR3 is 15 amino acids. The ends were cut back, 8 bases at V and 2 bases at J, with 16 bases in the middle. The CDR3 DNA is TGTGCCAGCGGGAAATCAGGGTTCGGCAATCAGCCCCAGCATTTT. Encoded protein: CASGKSGFGNQPQHF.

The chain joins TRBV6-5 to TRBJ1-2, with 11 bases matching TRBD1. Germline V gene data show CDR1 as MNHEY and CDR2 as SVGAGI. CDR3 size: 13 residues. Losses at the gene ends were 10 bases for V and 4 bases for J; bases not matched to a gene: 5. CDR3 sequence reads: CATGTGGSYGYTF. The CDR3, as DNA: TGTGCCACCGGGACAGGGGGTTCCTATGGCTACACCTTC.